These 2 T cell receptor beta chains originate from one sample sequenced in a study of T-cell memory formation after mild COVID-19. In TCRdb, the 5' RACE reads were re-called with MiXCR into one record per CDR3 protein. The data show 150,000 to 200,000 distinct CDR3 sequences, with 11% seen just once and approximately 3.8% held by the top ten. Sequenced: PBMCs or a T cell subset sorted from them (not recorded which). These receptors came from a man younger than 30 who had mild COVID-19 (a few samples of this study predate the infection). Cell type and time point are not known.

This clonotype was seen a handful of times. The J gene is TRBJ2-3, the V gene TRBV3-1; D is ambiguous. Trimming left V 0 bases short and J 7 bases short, with 11 bases between. This CDR3 contains 14 residues. CDR1 and CDR2 from the germline V gene are LGHDT and YNNKEL (reference sequence). In nucleotides, the CDR3 is TGTGCCAGCAGCCAAGATAGTTACAGCCATACGCAGTATTTT. Amino acids: CASSQDSYSHTQYF.

This clonotype occurred many times. The chain employs TRBV3-1 and TRBJ1-4; a possible D gene is TRBD1 (6 bases). CDR3 length: 14 residues. Germline CDR1 LGHDT, CDR2 YNNKEL (reference sequence). Trimming removed 2 bases from V and 8 bases from J, with 12 bases in between. For the CDR3, the DNA is TGTGCCAGCAGCCAAACAGGGATCCGGGAAAAACTGTTTTTT. This sequence encodes CASSQTGIREKLFF.